The entry below describes one TCR beta chain. Its specificity is not known. The ends lost 0 bases at V and 4 bases at J; junction bases unmatched: 6. From germline, CDR1 is MGHRA and CDR2 YSYEKL. The CDR3 is 16 residues long. The study gave focal radiation plus ipilimumab CTLA-4 blockade to patients with chemo-refractory metastatic non-small-cell lung cancer. The sample is drawn from a study of radiotherapy plus CTLA-4 blockade in lung cancer. Using immunoSEQ multiplex PCR, the repertoire was profiled, and TCRdb retains in-frame clones only, with some absent. The table shows about 32,000 clones, with 75% occurring only once. Study outcomes and limitations: Radiotherapy was combined with ipilimumab, and tumor-derived TCR clones then expanded in blood.

The V gene is TRBV4-1, the J gene TRBJ2-1; 7 bases are a match to TRBD2. The input for sequencing was peripheral blood, taken from a patient treated with radiotherapy plus ipilimumab. This sequence was found in a human donor with non-small cell lung cancer that progressed on radiotherapy plus ipilimumab. The CDR3 protein is CASSQEETSRYNEQFF. Here the CDR3 DNA reads TGCGCCAGCAGCCAAGAAGAGACTAGCAGATACAATGAGCAGTTCTTC.